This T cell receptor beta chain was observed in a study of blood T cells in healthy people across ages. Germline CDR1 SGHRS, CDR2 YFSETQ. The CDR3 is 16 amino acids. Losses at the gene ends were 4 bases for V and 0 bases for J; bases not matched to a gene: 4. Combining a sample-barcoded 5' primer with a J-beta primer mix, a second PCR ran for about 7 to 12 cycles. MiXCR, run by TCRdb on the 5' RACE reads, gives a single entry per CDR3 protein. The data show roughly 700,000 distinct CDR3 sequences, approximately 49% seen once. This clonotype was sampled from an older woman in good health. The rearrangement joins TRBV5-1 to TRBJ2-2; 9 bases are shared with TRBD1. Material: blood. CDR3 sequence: CASSPTGGSNTGELFF. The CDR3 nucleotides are TGCGCCAGCAGCCCGACAGGGGGTTCGAACACCGGGGAGCTGTTTTTT.